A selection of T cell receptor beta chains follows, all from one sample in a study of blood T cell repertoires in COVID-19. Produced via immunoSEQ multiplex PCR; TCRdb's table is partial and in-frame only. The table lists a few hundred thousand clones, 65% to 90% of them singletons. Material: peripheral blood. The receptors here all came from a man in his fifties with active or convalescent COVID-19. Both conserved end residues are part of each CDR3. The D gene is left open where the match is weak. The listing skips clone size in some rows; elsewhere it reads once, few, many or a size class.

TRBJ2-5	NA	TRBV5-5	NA	TGTGCCAGCAGCCTATACGGGGACTACCAAGAGACCCAGTACTTC	CASSLYGDYQETQYF
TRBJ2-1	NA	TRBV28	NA	TGTGCCAGCAGTTCCAGGGGGACTAGTCGCTATGAGCAGTTCTTC	CASSSRGTSRYEQFF
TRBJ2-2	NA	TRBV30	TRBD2	TGTGCCTGCCTAGCGGGAGGGACCGGGGAGCTGTTTTTT	CACLAGGTGELFF
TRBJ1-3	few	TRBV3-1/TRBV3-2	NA	TGTGCCAGCAGCCAAGGAAACACCGGAAACACCATATATTTT	CASSQGNTGNTIYF
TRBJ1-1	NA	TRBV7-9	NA	TGTGCCAGCAGCCCGACAGGAAAAAACACTGAAGCTTTCTTT	CASSPTGKNTEAFF
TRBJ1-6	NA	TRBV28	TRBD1	TGTGCCAGCAGGGGCCTGAGGACAGGAGGGGACTATAATTCACCCCTCCACTTT	CASRGLRTGGDYNSPLHF
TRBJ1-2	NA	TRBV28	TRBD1	TGTGCCAGCAGGCCCTTGGACAGGTACGACTATGGCTACACCTTC	CASRPLDRYDYGYTF
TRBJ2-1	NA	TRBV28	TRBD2	TGTGCCAGCAGTAATCCCCAACTAGCGGTCTCCTACAATGAGCAGTTCTTC	CASSNPQLAVSYNEQFF
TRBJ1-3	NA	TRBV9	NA	TGTGCCAGCAGCGTAGTAGCTGGAAACACCATATATTTT	CASSVVAGNTIYF
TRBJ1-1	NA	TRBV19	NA	TGTGCCAGTAGTATAGGGGGGGGATCTGAAGCTTTCTTT	CASSIGGGSEAFF
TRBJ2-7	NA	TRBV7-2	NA	TGTGCCAGCAGCTTACGAGCAGACCACCCCAGGGAGCAGTACTTC	CASSLRADHPREQYF
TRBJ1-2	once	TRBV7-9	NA	TGTGCCAGCAGCCCGGACGGACTCTTCTATGGCTACACCTTC	CASSPDGLFYGYTF
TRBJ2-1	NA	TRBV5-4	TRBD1	TGTGCCAGCAGTCCCCGGGACAGGTCTCTCAATGAGCAGTTCTTC	CASSPRDRSLNEQFF
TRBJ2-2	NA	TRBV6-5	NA	TGTGCCAGCATGAAGACTAGTTGGGTCCCCGGGGAGCTGTTTTTT	CASMKTSWVPGELFF
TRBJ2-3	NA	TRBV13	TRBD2	TGTGCCAGCAGCATCCTCGCGGGGGTCACAGATACGCAGTATTTT	CASSILAGVTDTQYF
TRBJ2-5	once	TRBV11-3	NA	TGTGCCAGCAGCTCCAGGCGGGCGGAGACCCAGTACTTC	CASSSRRAETQYF
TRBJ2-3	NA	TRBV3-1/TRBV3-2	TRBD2	TGTGCCAGCAGCCAACGGGGGGCAGATACGCAGTATTTT	CASSQRGADTQYF
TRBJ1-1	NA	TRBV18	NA	TGTGCCAGCTCACCAAACAGAATGAACACTGAAGCTTTCTTT	CASSPNRMNTEAFF
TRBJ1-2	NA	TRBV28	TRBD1	TGTGCCAGCAGCCGACAGGGGGCGCGATACTATGGCTACACCTTC	CASSRQGARYYGYTF
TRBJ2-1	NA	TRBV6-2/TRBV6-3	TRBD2	TGTGCCAGCAGTTACGCCGGGACTAGCGGGATTAATGAGCAGTTCTTC	CASSYAGTSGINEQFF
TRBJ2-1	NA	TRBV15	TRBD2	TGTGCCACCAGCAGAGATAGCGGGGGAGGTAGGGAGCAGTTCTTC	CATSRDSGGGREQFF
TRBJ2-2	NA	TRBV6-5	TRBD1	TGTGCCAGCAGTTACCGGGACAGGGTTCCCGGGGAGCTGTTTTTT	CASSYRDRVPGELFF
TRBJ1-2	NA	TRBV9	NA	TGTGCCAGCACAAAGACTACAGTACCCTATGGCTACACCTTC	CASTKTTVPYGYTF
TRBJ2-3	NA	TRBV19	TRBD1	TGTGCCAGTAGACGAACAGGGGGCACAGATACGCAGTATTTT	CASRRTGGTDTQYF
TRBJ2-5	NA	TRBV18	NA	TGTGCCAGCTCACAACAGGAAACCGGAGAGACCCAGTACTTC	CASSQQETGETQYF
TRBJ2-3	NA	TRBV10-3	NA	TGTGCCATCAGCAGAACAGATACGCAGTATTTT	CAISRTDTQYF
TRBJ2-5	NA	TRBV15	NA	TGTGCCACCAGCAGAGATACCCAGTACCAAGAGACCCAGTACTTC	CATSRDTQYQETQYF
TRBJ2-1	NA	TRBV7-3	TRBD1	TGTGCCAGCAGCTTAACGGGCGGACAGGGTCGGAGCTCCTACAATGAGCAGTTCTTC	CASSLTGGQGRSSYNEQFF
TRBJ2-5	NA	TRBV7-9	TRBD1	TGTGCCAGCAGCGGACGACAGGGGAGGCAGACCCAGTACTTC	CASSGRQGRQTQYF
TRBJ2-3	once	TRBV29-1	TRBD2	TGCAGCGCGGTCGGGACTAGCGGTGGCACAGATACGCAGTATTTT	CSAVGTSGGTDTQYF
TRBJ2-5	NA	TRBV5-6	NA	TGTGCCAGCAGCTTGAGCGGATTAGAGACCCAGTACTTC	CASSLSGLETQYF
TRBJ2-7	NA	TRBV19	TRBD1	TGTGCCAGTAGTACCTCCGGGACAGGGGTTTTCGAGCAGTACTTC	CASSTSGTGVFEQYF
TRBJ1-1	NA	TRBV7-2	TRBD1	TGTGCCAGCAGCTCGGGACAGGGGGCGCAGAACACTGAAGCTTTCTTT	CASSSGQGAQNTEAFF
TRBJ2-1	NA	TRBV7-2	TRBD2	TGTGCCAGCAGTTGGACTAGCGGGGACAATGAGCAGTTCTTC	CASSWTSGDNEQFF
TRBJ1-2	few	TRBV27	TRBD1	TGTGCCAGCAGTTACGACAGGGGATATGGCTACACCTTC	CASSYDRGYGYTF
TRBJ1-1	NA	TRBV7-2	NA	TGTGCCAGCAAATCGCATAGTGAGAAATCTGAAGCTTTCTTT	CASKSHSEKSEAFF
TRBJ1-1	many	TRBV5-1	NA	TGCGCCAGCAGCGCTAGACTACTCCAGGAGTGGTCGCGCAGGTTGGCTGAAGCTTTCTTT	CASSARLLQEWSRRLAEAFF
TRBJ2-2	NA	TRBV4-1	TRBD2	TGCGCCAGCAGCCAAGACGGGAGGGGAACCGGGGAGCTGTTTTTT	CASSQDGRGTGELFF
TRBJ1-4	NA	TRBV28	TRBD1	TGTGCCAGCAGTTCCCTTGCAGGGGGAAGTGAAAAACTGTTTTTT	CASSSLAGGSEKLFF
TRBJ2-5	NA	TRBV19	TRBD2	TGTGCCAGTAGTCCGGGACTAGCGGGGGGGATGGAGACCCAGTACTTC	CASSPGLAGGMETQYF
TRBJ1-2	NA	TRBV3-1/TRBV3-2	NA	TGTGCCAGCAGCCCCCCCGGGGGGCTAGATGGCTACACCTTC	CASSPPGGLDGYTF
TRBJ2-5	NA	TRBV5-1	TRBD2	TGCGCCAGCAGCCCGGGACTAGCGGGACAAGAGACCCAGTACTTC	CASSPGLAGQETQYF
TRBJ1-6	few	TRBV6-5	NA	TGTGCCAGCAGGCGTGACAGATATTCACCCCTCCACTTT	CASRRDRYSPLHF
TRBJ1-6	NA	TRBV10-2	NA	TGCGCCAGCAGTTGGGAGGGGACGGATTCACCCCTCCACTTT	CASSWEGTDSPLHF
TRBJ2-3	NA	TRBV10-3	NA	TGTGCCATCAGATTAGCGAGCACAGATACGCAGTATTTT	CAIRLASTDTQYF
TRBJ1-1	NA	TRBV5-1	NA	TGCGCCAGCAACCTGGCGGGGGGCCTGAACACTGAAGCTTTCTTT	CASNLAGGLNTEAFF
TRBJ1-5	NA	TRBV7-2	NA	TGTGCCAGCAGCCCAAGGGGGGGGAATCAGCCCCAGCATTTT	CASSPRGGNQPQHF
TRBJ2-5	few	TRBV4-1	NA	TGCGCCAGCAGCCAAAGGTTGCGACAGAACCAAGAGACCCAGTACTTC	CASSQRLRQNQETQYF
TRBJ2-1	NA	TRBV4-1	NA	TGCGCCAGCAGCCAAGATTTTTCCGGGGAGCAGTTCTTC	CASSQDFSGEQFF
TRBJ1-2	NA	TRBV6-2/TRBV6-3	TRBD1	TGTGCCAGCACCCCGAGAGGACAGGCCATGAGCTATGGCTACACCTTC	CASTPRGQAMSYGYTF
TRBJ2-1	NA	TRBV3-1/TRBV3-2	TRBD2	TGTGCCAGCAGCCAAGTGGGACTAGCGGGGGACAATGAGCAGTTCTTC	CASSQVGLAGDNEQFF
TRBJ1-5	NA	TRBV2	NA	TGTGCCAGCAGTGAACAGGGCTATAGCAATCAGCCCCAGCATTTT	CASSEQGYSNQPQHF
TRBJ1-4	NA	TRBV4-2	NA	TGTGCCAGCAGCTTAAATCCGGGTTGGGAGGAAAAACTGTTTTTT	CASSLNPGWEEKLFF
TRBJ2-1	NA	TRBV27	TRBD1	TGTGCCAGCACCATATCCGGGGACAGGGTCTACAATGAGCAGTTCTTC	CASTISGDRVYNEQFF